This note documents a single T cell receptor beta chain sequence. This clonotype was observed at least ten times. Base qualities are missing; no much larger clone stands one base away. TCR cDNA was synthesized by 5'RACE template switching, through which a universal primer site and unique molecular identifiers were introduced. Priming for cDNA synthesis came from both the TCR alpha and TCR beta constant segments. Library amplification involved two PCR steps, and the second step added sample barcodes and sequencing adapters. Sequencing of the libraries was done on either Illumina HiSeq 2500 (2x100 bp) or NovaSeq (2x150 bp). Regarding the original processing steps: MIGEC was used to demultiplex reads and collapse the reads into UMI consensus sequences, and MiXCR was used for V(D)J alignment. Using edgeR on replicate PBMC samples, clonotypes were called vaccine-responding if FDR was below 0.01 and the log2 fold change was above 5 up to day 15. Each bulk clonotype received a CD4 or CD8 identity based on whether the sequenced CD4 or CD8 repertoire contained that clonotype at higher abundance. To estimate how each clone was distributed across memory phenotypes, clonotype frequencies in memory subsets were weighted by FACS-sorted cell numbers. TCRdb passed the public sequencing reads through fastp at Q25 and MiXCR, retaining productive beta sequences. CDR3 protein sequences are deduplicated, and each keeps its most common genes and DNA. What appears here as the V and J calls and clone size reflects TCRdb's work, not the paper's. A total of over 25,000 distinct CDR3 sequences appear in this sample, about 5.5% of them only once. Clones ranked in the top ten supply 12% of the sample.

Measured from the cysteine to the phenylalanine, the CDR3 is 12 residues long. Only CDR3 DNA is held: 36 bases, read in frame from base 1. V and J are truncated by 2 bases and 7 bases respectively, leaving an intervening sequence of 9 bases. CDR1 SGHRS and CDR2 YFSETQ are derived from the germline V gene. This sample's treatment or condition label indicates: live attenuated yellow fever vaccine strain. PBMCs were isolated from peripheral blood using a standard Ficoll-Paque protocol. RNA from sorted memory subsets was extracted with the RNeasy Micro Kit. These data are taken from a study of T cells after yellow fever vaccination (dated by TCRdb to about 2019). Regarding the complete study: Memory subsets (EM, EMRA, CM and Tscm) were sorted on a BD FACS Aria III using CD3, CD45RA, CCR7 and CD95 staining. The SMART-Seq v4 Ultra Low Input RNA kit was used to prepare libraries from fractions with low cell numbers. To track T-cell clones before and after primary and booster YFV17D yellow fever vaccination, bulk TCR alpha and beta repertoires were sequenced longitudinally. The cohort comprised two healthy male donors, one aged 18 to 29 and one aged 30 to 40 years. Blood was drawn at multiple timepoints before and after primary and secondary immunization, with bulk PBMC replicates and cell subsets isolated. Memory subsets were sorted on days 0, 15 and 45 and at 18 months after primary vaccination, and on days 0, 15 and 45 after the 30-year booster.

On the study overall, not on this receptor specifically: Compared with the primary T-cell response, the secondary T-cell response was faster but weaker, reaching its peak on day 5 rather than on day 15. A small fraction of clonotypes appeared in both the CD4 and CD8 compartments, likely as a result of convergent recombination. Computational filtering was needed because FACS-sorted repertoires could contain abundant contaminating clonotypes from the bulk population. On day 0, almost all vaccine-responding clonotypes were below detection in the sorted memory subsets. After the booster, most of the clones that had expanded following primary vaccination were detected again (about 95% of CD4 and 88% of CD8), which suggests that memory was broadly maintained. Only two donors were included in the study, so the extent to which the findings can be generalized is limited.

The clonotype originates from a young man who received the YFV17D yellow fever vaccine. The chain employs TRBV5-1 and TRBJ1-1; possibly the D gene is TRBD1, per 5 matching bases. The sample consisted of PBMCs, either bulk or a sorted T-cell subset (CD4+, CD8+, memory, or dextramer-sorted; not recorded which), taken 15 days after the yellow fever booster vaccination. Here the CDR3 is given as CASSFQGGEAFF. The bases read TGCGCCAGCAGCTTCCAGGGCGGTGAAGCTTTCTTT.